These T cell receptor beta chains were read from a single sample in a study of CDR3 diversity in severe acne. TCRdb re-called the PCR reads through MiXCR, storing one row per CDR3 protein. Among about 85,000 distinct CDR3 sequences, roughly half were seen once, and the ten largest hold roughly a tenth. The sequenced sample was blood. Source of these receptors: a male donor in good health, serving as a control. Both conserved end residues are part of each CDR3. Each record gives: CDR3 length, V gene, D gene, clone size, J gene, CDR3 protein, CDR3 DNA. D genes are given only for firm matches. Size is omitted from some rows. Given values are once, few, many or a class for expanded clones.

CDR3 length: 13
V gene: TRBV6-1
D gene: -
clone size: many
J gene: TRBJ1-4
CDR3 protein: CASSEAGPGKLFF
CDR3 DNA: TGTGCCAGCAGTGAAGCGGGCCCAGGAAAACTGTTTTTT

CDR3 length: 16
V gene: TRBV10-3
D gene: TRBD1
clone size: once
J gene: TRBJ2-5
CDR3 protein: CAISGKTGALAETQYF
CDR3 DNA: TGTGCCATCAGTGGGAAGACAGGGGCTTTGGCGGAGACCCAGTACTTC

CDR3 length: 13
V gene: TRBV10-3
D gene: TRBD1
clone size: few
J gene: TRBJ2-5
CDR3 protein: CAISGGQQETQYF
CDR3 DNA: TGTGCCATCAGTGGGGGACAGCAAGAGACCCAGTACTTC

CDR3 length: 16
V gene: TRBV27
D gene: TRBD1
clone size: -
J gene: TRBJ2-3
CDR3 protein: CASRHDLTGVRDTQYF
CDR3 DNA: TGTGCCAGCAGACATGATCTGACAGGGGTTAGAGATACGCAGTATTTT

CDR3 length: 14
V gene: TRBV20-1
D gene: TRBD2
clone size: -
J gene: TRBJ2-3
CDR3 protein: CSADKREGGDTQYF
CDR3 DNA: TGCAGTGCTGACAAGCGGGAGGGCGGGGATACGCAGTATTTT

CDR3 length: 14
V gene: TRBV9
D gene: -
clone size: few
J gene: TRBJ2-2
CDR3 protein: CASSVDPIGGELFF
CDR3 DNA: TGTGCCAGCAGCGTAGATCCGATAGGCGGGGAGCTGTTTTTT

CDR3 length: 13
V gene: TRBV9
D gene: -
clone size: -
J gene: TRBJ2-7
CDR3 protein: CASSMEGTAEQYF
CDR3 DNA: TGTGCCAGCAGCATGGAGGGGACAGCCGAGCAGTACTTC

CDR3 length: 15
V gene: TRBV5-1
D gene: -
clone size: -
J gene: TRBJ2-5
CDR3 protein: CASSQSSGNRETQYF
CDR3 DNA: TGCGCCAGCAGCCAATCGTCGGGTAATCGAGAGACCCAGTACTTC

CDR3 length: 15
V gene: TRBV20-1
D gene: -
clone size: once
J gene: TRBJ2-5
CDR3 protein: CSARDRRESQETQYF
CDR3 DNA: TGCAGTGCTAGAGATAGGCGTGAATCTCAAGAGACCCAGTACTTC

CDR3 length: 16
V gene: TRBV11-2
D gene: -
clone size: many
J gene: TRBJ2-6
CDR3 protein: CASSLTGSPGANVLTF
CDR3 DNA: TGTGCCAGCAGCCTCACAGGGTCCCCTGGGGCCAACGTCCTGACTTTC

CDR3 length: 13
V gene: TRBV7-9
D gene: -
clone size: -
J gene: TRBJ1-2
CDR3 protein: CASSLSRNYGYTF
CDR3 DNA: TGTGCCAGCAGCTTGAGTCGAAACTATGGCTACACCTTC

CDR3 length: 13
V gene: TRBV20-1
D gene: -
clone size: few
J gene: TRBJ1-2
CDR3 protein: CSAQGGTEYGYTF
CDR3 DNA: TGCAGTGCTCAAGGCGGGACGGAGTATGGCTACACCTTC

CDR3 length: 14
V gene: TRBV27
D gene: -
clone size: few
J gene: TRBJ1-2
CDR3 protein: CASSLRGSNYGYTF
CDR3 DNA: TGTGCCAGCAGTTTACGGGGTAGTAACTATGGCTACACCTTC

CDR3 length: 14
V gene: TRBV5-6
D gene: TRBD1
clone size: once
J gene: TRBJ1-6
CDR3 protein: CASSSGQGNSPFHF
CDR3 DNA: TGTGCCAGCAGCTCGGGACAGGGGAATTCACCCTTCCACTTT

CDR3 length: 15
V gene: TRBV6-5
D gene: TRBD2
clone size: once
J gene: TRBJ2-5
CDR3 protein: CASSRGLAGRETQYF
CDR3 DNA: TGTGCCAGCAGCCGTGGACTAGCGGGGAGAGAGACCCAGTACTTC

CDR3 length: 18
V gene: TRBV7-9
D gene: -
clone size: -
J gene: TRBJ2-7
CDR3 protein: CASSDSRQPLGTSYEQYF
CDR3 DNA: TGTGCCAGCAGCGATAGTCGACAACCCCTCGGGACATCCTACGAGCAGTACTTC

CDR3 length: 13
V gene: TRBV7-7
D gene: -
clone size: -
J gene: TRBJ2-2
CDR3 protein: CANSPQGARELFF
CDR3 DNA: TGTGCTAACAGCCCGCAGGGTGCCAGGGAGCTGTTTTTT

CDR3 length: 13
V gene: TRBV28
D gene: TRBD1
clone size: many
J gene: TRBJ2-7
CDR3 protein: CASSRQGAYEQYF
CDR3 DNA: TGTGCCAGCAGTCGACAGGGTGCCTACGAGCAGTACTTC

CDR3 length: 12
V gene: TRBV10-2
D gene: TRBD1
clone size: -
J gene: TRBJ2-5
CDR3 protein: CASSGQGGTQYF
CDR3 DNA: TGCGCCAGCAGCGGACAGGGGGGGACCCAGTACTTC

CDR3 length: 13
V gene: TRBV19
D gene: -
clone size: -
J gene: TRBJ1-1
CDR3 protein: CASRGGEGTEAFF
CDR3 DNA: TGTGCCAGTAGAGGGGGGGAGGGGACTGAAGCTTTCTTT

CDR3 length: 19
V gene: TRBV7-8
D gene: -
clone size: -
J gene: TRBJ2-7
CDR3 protein: CASSISRRIDPIPAHEQYF
CDR3 DNA: TGTGCCAGCAGCATATCACGCAGGATTGACCCTATACCTGCCCACGAGCAGTACTTC

CDR3 length: 12
V gene: TRBV19
D gene: -
clone size: -
J gene: TRBJ1-5
CDR3 protein: CASRRTNRPQHF
CDR3 DNA: TGTGCCTCTCGGCGGACCAATCGGCCCCAGCATTTT

CDR3 length: 15
V gene: TRBV7-8
D gene: -
clone size: -
J gene: TRBJ2-7
CDR3 protein: CASSLQPGLLYEQYF
CDR3 DNA: TGTGCCAGCAGCTTACAGCCTGGGCTATTGTACGAGCAGTACTTC

CDR3 length: 16
V gene: TRBV5-4
D gene: -
clone size: few
J gene: TRBJ2-7
CDR3 protein: CASSLWSGTAPYEQYF
CDR3 DNA: TGTGCCAGCAGCTTGTGGAGCGGGACAGCACCTTACGAGCAGTACTTC

CDR3 length: 13
V gene: TRBV20-1
D gene: TRBD1
clone size: -
J gene: TRBJ2-7
CDR3 protein: CSPGEQGPYEQYF
CDR3 DNA: TGCAGCCCTGGGGAACAGGGGCCCTACGAGCAGTACTTC

CDR3 length: 18
V gene: TRBV5-1
D gene: -
clone size: many
J gene: TRBJ1-4
CDR3 protein: CASSPNAVTGATNEKLFF
CDR3 DNA: TGCGCCAGCAGCCCCAATGCTGTAACAGGTGCAACTAATGAAAAACTGTTTTTT

CDR3 length: 14
V gene: TRBV7-9
D gene: -
clone size: few
J gene: TRBJ1-4
CDR3 protein: CASSLQELGEKLFF
CDR3 DNA: TGTGCCAGCAGCTTACAGGAGCTAGGTGAAAAACTGTTTTTT

CDR3 length: 17
V gene: TRBV19
D gene: -
clone size: many
J gene: TRBJ1-5
CDR3 protein: CASSIDDFNSAGQPQHF
CDR3 DNA: TGTGCCAGTAGTATAGATGACTTCAACAGCGCGGGTCAGCCCCAGCATTTT

CDR3 length: 16
V gene: TRBV6-5
D gene: TRBD2
clone size: many
J gene: TRBJ2-3
CDR3 protein: CASSEGTSESTDTQYF
CDR3 DNA: TGTGCCAGCAGTGAGGGGACTAGCGAGAGCACAGATACGCAGTATTTT

CDR3 length: 15
V gene: TRBV2
D gene: TRBD2
clone size: -
J gene: TRBJ2-3
CDR3 protein: CASSGTSEATDTQYF
CDR3 DNA: TGTGCCAGCAGTGGGACTAGCGAGGCCACAGATACGCAGTATTTT

CDR3 length: 17
V gene: TRBV7-4
D gene: TRBD1
clone size: -
J gene: TRBJ2-2
CDR3 protein: CASSLGQAGVYTGELFF
CDR3 DNA: TGTGCCAGCAGCCTGGGACAGGCTGGCGTGTACACCGGGGAGCTGTTTTTT

CDR3 length: 14
V gene: TRBV20-1
D gene: -
clone size: -
J gene: TRBJ2-1
CDR3 protein: CSAWSVGGSGEQFF
CDR3 DNA: TGCAGTGCCTGGAGTGTTGGAGGGTCGGGTGAGCAGTTCTTC

CDR3 length: 12
V gene: TRBV20-1
D gene: -
clone size: -
J gene: TRBJ2-7
CDR3 protein: CSARENNYEQYF
CDR3 DNA: TGCAGTGCTAGAGAAAATAATTACGAGCAGTACTTC

CDR3 length: 16
V gene: TRBV29-1
D gene: TRBD2
clone size: many
J gene: TRBJ2-3
CDR3 protein: CSARGLAGGWGDTQYF
CDR3 DNA: TGCAGCGCCCGGGGACTAGCGGGAGGGTGGGGAGATACGCAGTATTTT

CDR3 length: 13
V gene: TRBV20-1
D gene: -
clone size: -
J gene: TRBJ2-7
CDR3 protein: CSAHRDGSDEQYF
CDR3 DNA: TGCAGTGCTCACAGGGACGGTAGCGACGAGCAGTACTTC

CDR3 length: 13
V gene: TRBV29-1
D gene: -
clone size: medium-sized
J gene: TRBJ2-2
CDR3 protein: CSVVKGGTGELFF
CDR3 DNA: TGCAGCGTTGTGAAGGGGGGCACCGGGGAGCTGTTTTTT

CDR3 length: 14
V gene: TRBV24-1
D gene: -
clone size: -
J gene: TRBJ1-4
CDR3 protein: CATGTGRIGEKLFF
CDR3 DNA: TGTGCCACTGGAACAGGGAGGATCGGGGAAAAACTGTTTTTT

CDR3 length: 14
V gene: TRBV28
D gene: -
clone size: -
J gene: TRBJ1-2
CDR3 protein: CASSLTGISYGYTF
CDR3 DNA: TGTGCCAGCAGTTTAACCGGGATCTCCTATGGCTACACCTTC

CDR3 length: 16
V gene: TRBV7-8
D gene: TRBD1
clone size: few
J gene: TRBJ2-7
CDR3 protein: CASSFPAGTGLREQYF
CDR3 DNA: TGTGCCAGCAGCTTCCCCGCAGGGACAGGGCTTCGCGAGCAGTACTTC

CDR3 length: 16
V gene: TRBV6-1
D gene: -
clone size: few
J gene: TRBJ1-1
CDR3 protein: CASSETRGGKNTEAFF
CDR3 DNA: TGTGCCAGCAGTGAAACCCGGGGAGGGAAGAACACTGAAGCTTTCTTT

CDR3 length: 12
V gene: TRBV30
D gene: -
clone size: -
J gene: TRBJ1-3
CDR3 protein: CAWSAGLNTIYF
CDR3 DNA: TGTGCCTGGAGTGCGGGATTGAACACCATATATTTT

CDR3 length: 16
V gene: TRBV6-4
D gene: TRBD2
clone size: few
J gene: TRBJ2-1
CDR3 protein: CASSDSTSGRVNEQFF
CDR3 DNA: TGTGCCAGCAGTGACTCGACTAGCGGGAGGGTCAATGAGCAGTTCTTC

CDR3 length: 11
V gene: TRBV10-3
D gene: -
clone size: -
J gene: TRBJ2-3
CDR3 protein: CAISEEDTQYF
CDR3 DNA: TGTGCCATCAGTGAGGAGGATACGCAGTATTTT

CDR3 length: 15
V gene: TRBV7-8
D gene: TRBD2
clone size: many
J gene: TRBJ2-7
CDR3 protein: CASSPVAGETYEQYF
CDR3 DNA: TGTGCCAGCAGCCCAGTAGCGGGAGAGACCTACGAGCAGTACTTC

CDR3 length: 15
V gene: TRBV7-9
D gene: -
clone size: few
J gene: TRBJ1-1
CDR3 protein: CASSRHSEGGTEAFF
CDR3 DNA: TGTGCCAGCAGCCGTCACAGTGAGGGAGGCACTGAAGCTTTCTTT

CDR3 length: 10
V gene: TRBV29-1
D gene: -
clone size: few
J gene: TRBJ2-7
CDR3 protein: CSVAATGLIF
CDR3 DNA: TGCAGCGTTGCGGCGACGGGCCTGATCTTC

CDR3 length: 14
V gene: TRBV12-3/TRBV12-4
D gene: -
clone size: -
J gene: TRBJ1-2
CDR3 protein: CASAYRVSNYGYTF
CDR3 DNA: TGTGCCAGCGCGTACAGGGTGTCTAACTATGGCTACACCTTC

CDR3 length: 13
V gene: TRBV29-1
D gene: TRBD2
clone size: many
J gene: TRBJ2-2
CDR3 protein: CSVGAGVHGELFF
CDR3 DNA: TGCAGCGTTGGAGCGGGAGTGCACGGGGAGCTGTTTTTT

CDR3 length: 10
V gene: TRBV2
D gene: -
clone size: many
J gene: TRBJ1-1
CDR3 protein: CASTGGEAFF
CDR3 DNA: TGTGCCAGCACGGGGGGCGAAGCTTTCTTT

CDR3 length: 11
V gene: TRBV28
D gene: -
clone size: few
J gene: TRBJ1-1
CDR3 protein: CASSLSSEAFF
CDR3 DNA: TGTGCCAGCAGTTTAAGCTCTGAAGCTTTCTTT

CDR3 length: 16
V gene: TRBV20-1
D gene: TRBD2
clone size: -
J gene: TRBJ2-7
CDR3 protein: CSAVPPAGGRAYEQYF
CDR3 DNA: TGCAGTGCTGTACCCCCGGCGGGCGGGAGGGCCTACGAGCAGTACTTC

CDR3 length: 12
V gene: TRBV15
D gene: -
clone size: many
J gene: TRBJ2-2
CDR3 protein: CATRSGAGELFF
CDR3 DNA: TGTGCCACCAGATCAGGGGCCGGGGAGCTGTTTTTT

CDR3 length: 15
V gene: TRBV30
D gene: TRBD1
clone size: -
J gene: TRBJ1-2
CDR3 protein: CAWSARQGKNYGCTF
CDR3 DNA: TGTGCCTGGAGCGCTCGACAGGGGAAGAACTATGGCTGCACCTTC

CDR3 length: 13
V gene: TRBV7-9
D gene: -
clone size: -
J gene: TRBJ2-1
CDR3 protein: CAGHYERANEQFF
CDR3 DNA: TGTGCCGGACATTACGAGCGGGCCAATGAGCAGTTCTTC

CDR3 length: 15
V gene: TRBV10-3
D gene: TRBD1
clone size: -
J gene: TRBJ2-7
CDR3 protein: CASSASKGATYEQYF
CDR3 DNA: TGTGCCAGCAGTGCGAGTAAGGGGGCCACCTACGAGCAGTACTTC

CDR3 length: 14
V gene: TRBV20-1
D gene: TRBD1
clone size: once
J gene: TRBJ2-7
CDR3 protein: CSAFPGQGAYEQYF
CDR3 DNA: TGCAGTGCTTTTCCGGGACAGGGGGCCTACGAGCAGTACTTC

CDR3 length: 14
V gene: TRBV24-1
D gene: -
clone size: -
J gene: TRBJ2-2
CDR3 protein: CATSDFRQGGELFF
CDR3 DNA: TGTGCCACCAGTGATTTCAGGCAGGGGGGGGAGCTGTTTTTT

CDR3 length: 12
V gene: TRBV5-6
D gene: -
clone size: many
J gene: TRBJ2-2
CDR3 protein: CASRPNTGELFF
CDR3 DNA: TGTGCCAGCAGACCTAACACCGGGGAGCTGTTTTTT

CDR3 length: 14
V gene: TRBV5-1
D gene: TRBD1
clone size: many
J gene: TRBJ2-2
CDR3 protein: CASSLGTGTGELFF
CDR3 DNA: TGCGCCAGCAGCTTGGGGACAGGGACCGGGGAGCTGTTTTTT